The next 14 T cell receptor beta chains were all read from a single sample in a study of cytomegalovirus exposure and HLA in healthy donors. PCR was performed using 60 Vbeta and 13 Jbeta primers. Here immunoSEQ multiplex PCR was the method, and the copy in TCRdb shows in-frame clones only, minus some. In the table there are fewer than 250,000 clones, 80% to 90% of which are singletons. Sequencing was performed on PBMCs. All receptors come from a man aged 25 to 40 in good health and CMV-seronegative.

As to this clone: In the same sample, other DNA sequences code for this CDR3. Written as DNA, the CDR3 is TGCGCCAGCAGCTTGACAGGGTCACGAGGGGGATTGACTGAAGCTTTCTTT. Amino acids: CASSLTGSRGGLTEAFF. The J gene is TRBJ1-1, the V gene TRBV5-1, with D possibly being TRBD1 (6 bases). This CDR3 is 17 amino acids long. From germline, CDR1 is SGHRS and CDR2 YFSETQ. V was cut by 1 base and J by 5 bases, with 21 bases left in between.

The chain recombines TRBV11-2 with TRBJ2-5, with D maybe TRBD1 (5 bases). The CDR3 extends over 14 amino acids. Trimming took 0 bases from V and 4 from J, leaving 9 bases between them. CDR1 is SGHAT and CDR2 is FQNNGV in the germline V gene. The CDR3 loop is CASSLDPRGETQYF. The CDR3 nucleotides are TGTGCCAGCAGCTTAGATCCTAGGGGAGAGACCCAGTACTTC.

The genes are TRBV28 and TRBJ2-5; D gene unclear. The ends were cut back, 2 bases at V and 1 base at J, with 5 bases in the middle. Germline lookup yields CDR1 MDHEN and CDR2 SYDVKM. This CDR3 has 13 amino acids. The CDR3 DNA reads TGTGCCAGCAGTTTACCTCCCCAAGAGACCCAGTACTTC. Its protein product is CASSLPPQETQYF.

The V call is TRBV7-6, the J call TRBJ2-3; 12 bases fit TRBD2. V shed 5 bases, J shed 1 base, and the junction held 7 bases outside the gene matches. CDR1 SGHVS and CDR2 FNYEAQ come from the germline V gene. The CDR3 spans 17 residues. CDR3 in amino acids: CASSPRLAGAGTDTQYF. DNA of the CDR3: TGTGCCAGCAGCCCCAGACTAGCGGGGGCCGGCACAGATACGCAGTATTTT.

The chain has TRBV12-5 and TRBJ2-7, with a weak D call TRBD1 (5 bases). V was clipped by 1 base and J by 0 bases, with 19 bases between them. The CDR3 is 18 amino acids. CDR1 is LGHNT and CDR2 is FRNRAP in the germline V gene. CDR3 protein: CASGLETSAGIVSYEQYF. CDR3 sequence (DNA): TGTGCTAGTGGTTTGGAAACGAGTGCAGGGATCGTCTCCTACGAGCAGTACTTC. Looking up the rest from reference TRBV12-5 and TRBJ2-7 gives the full variable domain: DARVTQTPRHKVTEMGQEVTMRCQPILGHNTVFWYRQTMMQGLELLAYFRNRAPLDDSGMPKDRFSAEMPDATLATLKIQPSEPRDSAVYFCASGLETSAGIVSYEQYFGPGTRLTVT.

In its sample, this clone was seen once. The chain carries TRBV5-6 and TRBJ1-6; no clear D. CDR3 size: 13 residues. Trimming took 8 bases from V and 10 from J, leaving 16 bases between them. Per the germline V gene, CDR1 is SGHDT and CDR2 is YYEEEE. This CDR3 reads CASRTTGQSPLHF. DNA for the CDR3: TGTGCCAGTCGTACGACGGGTCAGTCACCCCTCCACTTT.

In this sample, this clone turned up once. The chain has TRBV7-2 and TRBJ1-1; 8 nucleotides line up with TRBD1. The CDR3 is 16 residues long. Per the germline V gene, CDR1 is SGHTA and CDR2 is FQGNSA. V shed 4 bases, J shed 8 bases, and the junction held 15 bases outside the gene matches. The CDR3 bases are TGTGCCAGCAGCTATCACCCAGGGCGGACAGGGATCGAAGCTTTCTTT. Encoded protein: CASSYHPGRTGIEAFF.

In its sample, this clone was seen a few times. The chain uses TRBV6-5 and TRBJ1-1; D call uncertain. From germline, CDR1 is MNHEY and CDR2 SVGAGI. There are 12 residues in the CDR3. V shed 6 bases and J shed 7 bases, with 12 bases lying between them. CDR3 sequence reads: CASSSGWNEAFF. CDR3 in DNA: TGTGCCAGCAGCTCCGGGTGGAATGAAGCTTTCTTT.

The rearrangement joins TRBV10-3 to TRBJ2-2; D call uncertain. V was pared by 4 bases and J by 7 bases, with 10 bases between. CDR3 size: 13 residues. Per the germline V gene, CDR1 is ENHRY and CDR2 is SYGVKD. CDR3 bases: TGTGCCATCAGTGTAGAGCAAATCGGGGAGCTGTTTTTT. Translation: CAISVEQIGELFF.

The chain recombines TRBV4-3 with TRBJ2-1; D unresolved. From germline, CDR1 is LGHNA and CDR2 YSLEER. CDR3 length equals 14 residues. V was clipped by 0 bases and J by 6 bases, with 9 bases between them. CDR3 sequence reads: CASSQEEQFNEQFF. CDR3 bases: TGCGCCAGCAGCCAAGAGGAGCAGTTCAATGAGCAGTTCTTC.

The J gene is TRBJ2-5, the V gene TRBV4-3; no clear D. Germline V lookup: CDR1 LGHNA, CDR2 YSLEER. The CDR3 extends over 15 amino acids. Trimming stripped 0 bases from V and 4 bases from J, with 12 bases between. DNA of the CDR3: TGCGCCAGCAGCCAAGATGGCAGGTTGGGAGAGACCCAGTACTTC. It codes for CASSQDGRLGETQYF.

This clone turned up a few times. This chain joins TRBV7-3 and TRBJ2-7; TRBD2 agrees at 11 bases. J gave up 1 base and V 3 bases, and 2 bases lay outside the gene matches. From germline, CDR1 is SGHTA and CDR2 FQGTGA. The CDR3 length is 15 residues. This CDR3 is CASSLGLAASYEQYF. The CDR3 DNA is TGTGCCAGCAGCTTGGGACTAGCGGCTTCCTACGAGCAGTACTTC.

The chain is built from TRBV27 and TRBJ2-5; D might be TRBD2 (6 bases). The CDR3 length is 17 residues. Per germline, CDR1 MNHEY and CDR2 SMNVEV (reference sequence). The V end was cut by 5 bases, the J end by 2 bases, with 21 bases between. In nucleotides, the CDR3 is TGTGCCAGCAGTACCTCCCGGGAGCTAGCAATTCAAGAGACCCAGTACTTC. Amino acids: CASSTSRELAIQETQYF.

The chain has TRBV7-9 and TRBJ1-1; D is unresolved. The CDR3 loop spans 12 amino acids. Trimming cost V 5 bases and J 4 bases, with 8 bases left between them. Germline V gene lookup returns CDR1 SEHNR and CDR2 FQNEAQ (reference sequence). CDR3 nucleotides: TGTGCCAGCAGCCTCCCCCCCACTGAAGCTTTCTTT. Protein product: CASSLPPTEAFF.